These 29 T cell receptor beta chains came from one sample sequenced in a study of blood T cell repertoires in COVID-19. Measured with immunoSEQ multiplex PCR; TCRdb has only the in-frame clones, and not every one. The sample contains tens of thousands of clones, around 84% of which appear only once. Sequencing was carried out using peripheral blood. These TCRs come from a man between 45 and 60 years old with acute or convalescent COVID-19.

This chain links TRBV18 with TRBJ2-2; 7 bases agree with TRBD1. Unmatched junction bases numbered 9, after V lost 6 bases and J lost 5 bases. Germline V gene data show CDR1 as KGHSH and CDR2 as LQKENI. The CDR3 length is 15 residues. Here the CDR3 reads CASSPRQGWTGELFF. CDR3 coding DNA: TGTGCCAGCTCTCCCAGACAGGGCTGGACCGGGGAGCTGTTTTTT.

The chain links TRBV7-3 to TRBJ1-3; 9 bases are a match to TRBD1. Germline V gene data show CDR1 as SGHTA and CDR2 as FQGTGA. The CDR3 has 13 residues. With 4 bases clipped from V and 9 bases from J, the junction kept 4 bases outside the gene matches. CDR3 nucleotide sequence: TGTGCCAGCAGCTCGGGACAGGGTAGCACCATATATTTT. Translating it yields CASSSGQGSTIYF.

V gene TRBV2 combines with J gene TRBJ2-7; TRBD2 agrees at 13 bases. Trimming took 6 bases from V and 3 from J; bases not matched to a gene: 2. Per germline, CDR1 SNHLY and CDR2 FYNNEI. There are 14 residues in the CDR3. CDR3 loop: CASRWTSGSYEQYF. The CDR3 nucleotides are TGTGCCAGCAGATGGACTAGCGGGAGCTACGAGCAGTACTTC.

The DNA of the CDR3 is TGTGCCAGCACCGGGACAGGGGGCATTCAGCCCCAGCATTTT. This gives the protein CASTGTGGIQPQHF. V gene TRBV2 combines with J gene TRBJ1-5; 12 bases fit TRBD1. Germline CDR1 reads SNHLY; CDR2 reads FYNNEI. CDR3 size: 14 residues. J was trimmed by 6 bases and V by 7 bases; bases with no gene match: 4.

Of note for this clone: Other nucleotide sequences in the sample specify the same CDR3. The rearrangement links TRBV5-1 to TRBJ1-2; 7 nucleotides match TRBD1. Germline V gene lookup returns CDR1 SGHRS and CDR2 YFSETQ. V gave up 3 bases and J gave up 0 bases; unmatched junction bases: 2. The CDR3 contains 14 residues. CDR3 in DNA: TGCGCCAGCAGCTCTGGACAGGCTAACTATGGCTACACCTTC. Translation: CASSSGQANYGYTF.

The V call is TRBV19, the J call TRBJ1-2; D unclear. V was cut by 7 bases and J by 8 bases, with 11 bases left in between. This CDR3 contains 11 residues. CDR1 and CDR2 (germline): LNHDA, SQIVND (reference sequence). The CDR3 region has the DNA TGTGCCAGTATGGGAGGATACGGCTACACCTTC. Translation: CASMGGYGYTF.

The CDR3 nucleotides are TGTGCCAGCACTACCTCCGGGACTAGCGCCAGTGAGCAGTTCTTC. This codes for CASTTSGTSASEQFF. The chain employs TRBV7-9 and TRBJ2-1; 10 bases match TRBD2. Trimming removed 7 bases from V and 9 bases from J; junction bases left unmatched: 12. The CDR3 spans 15 residues. CDR1 is SEHNR, CDR2 FQNEAQ, per germline (reference sequence).

The chain combines TRBV19 with TRBJ1-4; weak D call: TRBD1 (6 bases). Germline CDR1 and CDR2: LNHDA and SQIVND (reference sequence). The CDR3 is 14 residues long. V was pared by 5 bases and J by 8 bases, with 15 bases between. This chain's CDR3 is CASSEQGRKEKLFF. CDR3 in DNA: TGTGCCAGTAGTGAACAGGGAAGGAAGGAAAAACTGTTTTTT.

The chain is built from TRBV4-1 and TRBJ2-7, with TRBD1 matching over 9 bases. This CDR3 comprises 16 residues. V trimming: 0 bases; J trimming: 2 bases; junction bases outside the gene matches: 5. From germline, CDR1 is MGHRA and CDR2 YSYEKL. The CDR3: CASSQDVGTGTYEQYF. The CDR3 DNA reads TGCGCCAGCAGCCAAGACGTGGGGACAGGGACCTACGAGCAGTACTTC.

A single count supports this clone. The CDR3 DNA follows: TGTGCCAGCAGCTTAGGCGATAGGACAGGGGGGGAGCTGTTTTTT. It codes for CASSLGDRTGGELFF. The J gene is TRBJ2-2, the V gene TRBV11-2; 8 bases line up with TRBD1. This CDR3 region has 15 residues. Germline V gene sequence: CDR1 SGHAT, CDR2 FQNNGV. V shed 1 base and J 8 bases; nucleotides not matched to a gene: 6.

The rearrangement links TRBV18 to TRBJ2-1; 7 bases are a match to TRBD1. CDR1 and CDR2 (germline): KGHSH, LQKENI. This CDR3 comprises 15 residues. J gave up 6 bases and V 4 bases, and 9 bases lay outside the gene matches. CDR3 bases: TGTGCCAGCTCACAGTTCTGGGGACAGAGCAATGAGCAGTTCTTC. It yields the protein CASSQFWGQSNEQFF.

This clone appeared a few times. The chain employs TRBV9 and TRBJ1-2; D gene unclear. V lost 4 bases and J lost 4, with 8 bases in between. The CDR3 sequence is 12 residues long. The V gene's germline CDR1 is SGDLS and CDR2 YYNGEE. Here the CDR3 reads CASSPVIYGYTF. The CDR3 nucleotides are TGTGCCAGCAGCCCCGTTATCTATGGCTACACCTTC.

The chain uses TRBV29-1 and TRBJ1-3; possible D gene TRBD1, 5 bases. Trimming took 5 bases from V and 0 from J, leaving 11 bases between them. The CDR3 loop spans 14 amino acids. Germline V gives CDR1 SQVTM, CDR2 ANQGSEA. The CDR3 sequence: CSVSQANSGNTIYF. The CDR3 DNA reads as TGCAGCGTTTCACAGGCCAACTCTGGAAACACCATATATTTT.

The chain carries TRBV6-5 and TRBJ1-4; 7 bases match TRBD1. The germline V gene has CDR1 MNHEY and CDR2 SVGAGI. This CDR3 has 14 amino acids. Losses at the gene ends were 3 bases for V and 8 bases for J; bases not matched to a gene: 6. The chain's CDR3 is CASSYSGTAEKLFF. DNA of the CDR3: TGTGCCAGCAGTTATTCCGGGACAGCAGAAAAACTGTTTTTT.

A few counts support this clone. V is TRBV12-3 or TRBV12-4 and J is TRBJ1-2, with unresolved D. Trimming left V 4 bases short and J 4 bases short, with 4 bases between. The CDR3 length is 11 residues. The CDR3 nucleotides are TGTGCCAGCAGTTATAGCTATGGCTACACCTTC. This encodes CASSYSYGYTF.

The chain links TRBV27 to TRBJ2-2; 9 bases align to TRBD2. Germline V gene lookup returns CDR1 MNHEY and CDR2 SMNVEV (reference sequence). V lost 0 bases, J lost 7 bases, and 3 bases stayed unmatched. This CDR3 is 15 amino acids long. The CDR3: CASSLSWTSVGELFF. The CDR3 DNA reads as TGTGCCAGCAGTTTATCGTGGACTAGCGTCGGGGAGCTGTTTTTT.

In the case of this clone: The conserved closing phenylalanine or tryptophan is absent in this CDR3, likely reflecting a read error. The limits of the CDR3 on the DNA are not certain, so only TCRdb's listed CDR3 is given. J is TRBJ2-4 and V is TRBV19; the table's TRBD2 call for D was not verified on the DNA. The CDR3 numbers 9 amino acids, ends counted. CDR1 and CDR2 from the germline V gene are LNHDA and SQIVND (reference sequence). The CDR3 here is CASKSRTNS.

J is TRBJ1-5 and V is TRBV19; D is ambiguous. The CDR3 contains 12 residues. V was shortened by 1 base and J by 6 bases, with 4 bases between the two germline ends. Per the germline V gene, CDR1 is LNHDA and CDR2 is SQIVND (reference sequence). Here the CDR3 DNA reads TGTGCCAGTAGTATAGCAGTTCAGCCCCAGCATTTT. Amino acid sequence: CASSIAVQPQHF.

This sequence joins TRBV24-1 and TRBJ2-7; 12 nucleotides align to TRBD1. This CDR3 is 15 amino acids long. Looked up from germline, CDR1 is KGHDR and CDR2 is SFDVKD. The V and J ends lost 5 bases and 3 bases, in that order; junction bases with no gene match: 4. CDR3 protein: CATSGDRGRHYEQYF. The CDR3 nucleotides read TGTGCCACCAGTGGGGACAGGGGGCGACACTACGAGCAGTACTTC.

The chain couples TRBV9 to TRBJ2-3; D is possibly TRBD1 (6 bases). The CDR3 consists of 16 residues. The V gene lost 0 bases and the J gene lost 0 bases, with 11 bases spanning the gap. The germline gives CDR1 SGDLS, CDR2 YYNGEE. The chain's CDR3 is CASSVGIGQSTDTQYF. The CDR3 DNA reads TGTGCCAGCAGCGTAGGAATCGGACAGAGCACAGATACGCAGTATTTT.

Of note for this clone: No conserved phenylalanine or tryptophan is present at the end of the CDR3, so a read error is the likely explanation. The limits of the CDR3 on the DNA are not certain, so only TCRdb's listed CDR3 is given. The chain uses TRBV1 and TRBJ1-4; the DNA was not used to check the table's D call, TRBD1. TRBV1 is termed a pseudogene. Counting both end residues, the CDR3 totals 9 amino acids. CDR3 sequence: CTSSHQGGL.

Of note for this clone: This sample includes further DNA sequences coding for the same CDR3. This sequence joins TRBV29-1 and TRBJ1-1, with D possibly being TRBD1 (5 bases). This CDR3 region has 12 residues. Germline V lookup: CDR1 SQVTM, CDR2 ANQGSEA. Trimming removed 1 base from V and 4 bases from J, with 7 bases in between. The chain's CDR3 is CSVEGQSTEAFF. In DNA form, the CDR3 reads TGCAGCGTTGAAGGACAGTCCACTGAAGCTTTCTTT.

The chain carries TRBV4-1 and TRBJ2-7, with D hard to call. CDR1 is MGHRA and CDR2 is YSYEKL in the germline V gene. The CDR3 length is 13 residues. Trimming removed 1 base at V and 1 base at J, with 5 bases between. The DNA of the CDR3 is TGCGCCAGCAGCCAAGTAAATTCCTACGAGCAGTACTTC. It codes for CASSQVNSYEQYF.

The genes are TRBV6-2 or TRBV6-3 and TRBJ1-6; TRBD1 matches at 7 bases. Germline assignment: CDR1 MNHEY and CDR2 SVGEGT. The J segment lost 0 bases and the V segment lost 6 bases, leaving 5 bases of the junction unmatched. The CDR3 contains 16 residues. The CDR3 DNA is TGTGCCAGCAGCCACAGGGGACCCTCCTATAATTCACCCCTCCACTTT. Translation: CASSHRGPSYNSPLHF.

J is TRBJ1-1 and V is TRBV18; 8 bases are a match to TRBD1. Germline V lookup: CDR1 KGHSH, CDR2 LQKENI. The CDR3 is made up of 15 amino acids. V shed 6 bases and J 0 bases; nucleotides not matched to a gene: 6. The CDR3 region has the DNA TGTGCCAGCTCCACGGACAGGGCTATGAACACTGAAGCTTTCTTT. Protein sequence: CASSTDRAMNTEAFF.

The chain links TRBV5-8 to TRBJ2-5; TRBD2 matches at 15 bases. CDR3 size: 16 residues. Germline CDR1 is SGHTS and CDR2 is YDEGEE. V was clipped by 4 bases and J by 5 bases; unmatched bases: 6. In DNA, the CDR3 is TGTGCCAGCAGCCCGGGACTAGCGGGGGGCGGGGAGACCCAGTACTTC. Translation: CASSPGLAGGGETQYF.

The chain joins TRBV3-1 (or the pseudogene TRBV3-2) to TRBJ2-7, with unresolved D. V lost 2 bases and J lost 2, with 7 bases in between. Germline V gene data show CDR1 as LGHDT and CDR2 as YNNKEL (reference sequence). This CDR3 contains 13 residues. DNA for the CDR3: TGTGCCAGCAGCCAATGGAGAACCTACGAGCAGTACTTC. Translated, it gives CASSQWRTYEQYF.

CDR3 sequence (DNA): TGTGCCAGCAGCCCCCATAAGACAGGGGGCAACACCGGGGAGCTGTTTTTT. Protein sequence: CASSPHKTGGNTGELFF. The chain employs TRBV4-2 and TRBJ2-2, with TRBD1 matching over 10 bases. Germline CDR1 is LGHNA and CDR2 is YNFKEQ. After removal of 4 bases from V and 2 bases from J, the junction contained 7 bases not matched to a gene. The CDR3 totals 17 residues.

V gene TRBV7-9 combines with J gene TRBJ1-1, with unresolved D. The CDR3 has 12 amino acids. Per germline, CDR1 SEHNR and CDR2 FQNEAQ (reference sequence). V was pared by 4 bases and J by 1 base, with 4 bases between. CDR3 sequence: CASSYKNTEAFF. DNA for the CDR3: TGTGCCAGCAGCTACAAGAACACTGAAGCTTTCTTT.